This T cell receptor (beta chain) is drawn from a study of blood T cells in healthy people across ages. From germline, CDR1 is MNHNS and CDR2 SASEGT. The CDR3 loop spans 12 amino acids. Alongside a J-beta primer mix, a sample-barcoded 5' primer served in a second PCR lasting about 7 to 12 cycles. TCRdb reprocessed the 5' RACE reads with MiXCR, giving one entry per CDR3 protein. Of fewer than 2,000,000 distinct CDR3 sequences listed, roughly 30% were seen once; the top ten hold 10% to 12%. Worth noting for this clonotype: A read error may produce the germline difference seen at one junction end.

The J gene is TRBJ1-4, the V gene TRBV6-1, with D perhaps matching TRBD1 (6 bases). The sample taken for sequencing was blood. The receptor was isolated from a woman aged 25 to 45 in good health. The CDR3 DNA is TGTGCCCGCAGCGTAACAGGGGAAAAACTGTTTTTT. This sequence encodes CARSVTGEKLFF.